A selection of T cell receptor beta chains follows, all from one sample in a study of blood T cell repertoires in COVID-19. TCRdb keeps only in-frame clones here, not all; method: immunoSEQ multiplex PCR. The profile shows 340,000 or so clones, approximately 83% of them singletons. The sample comprised PBMCs or T cells enriched from blood (not recorded which). These receptors all stem from a woman between 40 and 55 years old with acute COVID-19. Both conserved end residues are part of each CDR3. The order of the fields is CDR3 length, J gene, D gene, clone size, V gene, CDR3 protein, CDR3 DNA. The D gene is left open where the match is weak. Size values are once, few and many counts, or a class for expanded clones, and some rows have none.

>15|TRBJ2-1|TRBD1|-|TRBV18
CASSPRQGGINEQFF
TGTGCCAGCTCACCCCGACAGGGGGGAATTAATGAGCAGTTCTTC
>14|TRBJ1-2|-|-|TRBV4-2
CASAPLAPNYGYTF
TGTGCCAGCGCGCCCTTAGCACCCAACTATGGCTACACCTTC
>15|TRBJ1-2|-|-|TRBV10-3
CAISDGLSGSYGYTF
TGTGCCATCAGTGACGGGTTATCAGGGTCCTATGGCTACACCTTC
>17|TRBJ2-5|TRBD2|-|TRBV3-1/TRBV3-2
CASSQPEKGLAEETQYF
TGTGCCAGCAGCCAACCCGAAAAGGGACTAGCCGAAGAGACCCAGTACTTC
>12|TRBJ1-1|-|-|TRBV3-1/TRBV3-2
CASSQGLSMAFF
TGTGCCAGCAGCCAAGGTCTATCCATGGCTTTCTTT
>14|TRBJ2-7|-|-|TRBV11-1
CASSLLLGPYEQYF
TGTGCCAGCAGCTTACTCCTGGGGCCCTACGAGCAGTACTTC
>15|TRBJ1-5|TRBD1|-|TRBV7-2
CASGTGGLSNQPQHF
TGTGCCAGCGGAACAGGGGGTTTAAGCAATCAGCCCCAGCATTTT
>15|TRBJ2-3|TRBD2|-|TRBV7-9
CASSWRGGHTDTQYF
TGTGCCAGCAGCTGGCGGGGGGGGCACACAGATACGCAGTATTTT
>15|TRBJ2-2|-|-|TRBV11-2
CASRSRGSYTGELFF
TGTGCCAGCAGGTCACGAGGATCATACACCGGGGAGCTGTTTTTT
>15|TRBJ2-5|-|-|TRBV20-1
CSASTPGPFQETQYF
TGCAGTGCTAGTACTCCTGGGCCCTTCCAAGAGACCCAGTACTTC
>12|TRBJ2-7|TRBD1|-|TRBV7-9
CASRDSSYEQYF
TGTGCCAGCCGGGACAGCTCCTACGAGCAGTACTTC
>15|TRBJ1-1|-|-|TRBV4-1
CASSQEAVSEAEAFF
TGCGCCAGCAGCCAAGAAGCTGTCTCGGAGGCTGAAGCTTTCTTT
>14|TRBJ1-5|-|-|TRBV5-6
CASSWGISNQPQHF
TGTGCCAGCAGCTGGGGCATTAGCAATCAGCCCCAGCATTTT
>18|TRBJ2-3|TRBD2|-|TRBV4-2
CASSQDYAGGTSTDTQYF
TGTGCCAGCAGCCAAGATTACGCGGGGGGAACTAGCACAGATACGCAGTATTTT
>14|TRBJ2-1|-|-|TRBV19
CASSIAGLEVEQFF
TGTGCCAGTAGTATAGCCGGCCTTGAGGTAGAGCAGTTCTTC
>18|TRBJ2-3|-|-|TRBV9
CASSVRGGRGGSADTQYF
TGTGCCAGCAGCGTCCGAGGGGGACGGGGCGGGAGCGCAGATACGCAGTATTTT
>15|TRBJ1-2|-|-|TRBV9
CASSVDGAAGYGYTF
TGTGCCAGCAGCGTAGACGGGGCAGCGGGGTATGGCTACACCTTC
>15|TRBJ2-3|-|-|TRBV7-7
CASSLDGSSTDTQYF
TGTGCTAGCAGCCTTGATGGCTCTAGCACAGATACGCAGTATTTT
>14|TRBJ1-2|TRBD1|-|TRBV29-1
CSVGSGGFNYGYTF
TGCAGCGTCGGCTCAGGGGGTTTCAACTATGGCTACACCTTC
>15|TRBJ1-2|TRBD1|-|TRBV18
CASSPRRTGGDGYTF
TGTGCCAGCTCACCTCGACGGACAGGGGGAGATGGCTACACCTTC
>15|TRBJ2-1|-|-|TRBV7-3
CASSLSSRSYNEQFF
TGTGCCAGCAGCTTATCTAGCCGATCCTACAATGAGCAGTTCTTC
>15|TRBJ1-4|TRBD1|-|TRBV4-2
CASSQTTTGGEKLFF
TGTGCCAGCAGCCAGACAACAACAGGGGGAGAAAAACTGTTTTTT
>15|TRBJ2-1|TRBD2|-|TRBV5-1
CASSLVTSVFNEQFF
TGCGCCAGCAGCTTGGTGACTAGCGTCTTCAATGAGCAGTTCTTC
>15|TRBJ1-2|-|-|TRBV27
CASSLRPGLVYGYTF
TGTGCCAGCAGTTTACGGCCCGGCCTAGTCTATGGCTACACCTTC
>14|TRBJ2-3|-|-|TRBV9
CASSVGGDTDTQYF
TGTGCCAGCAGCGTAGGGGGGGACACAGATACGCAGTATTTT
>14|TRBJ1-5|TRBD1|once|TRBV19
CASTPGGRNQPQHF
TGTGCCAGTACCCCAGGGGGACGCAATCAGCCCCAGCATTTT
>15|TRBJ1-6|-|-|TRBV5-6
CASSLNPGDNSPLHF
TGTGCCAGCAGCTTGAACCCAGGGGATAATTCACCCCTCCACTTT
>14|TRBJ2-1|TRBD1|-|TRBV5-4
CASRGQPAYNEQFF
TGTGCCAGCAGGGGACAGCCAGCCTACAATGAGCAGTTCTTC
>15|TRBJ1-4|-|-|TRBV2
CASSDGPKEGEKLFF
TGTGCCAGCAGTGACGGGCCAAAGGAGGGGGAAAAACTGTTTTTT
>11|TRBJ1-2|TRBD1|-|TRBV29-1
CSVDRGHGYTF
TGCAGCGTAGACAGGGGGCATGGCTACACCTTC
>14|TRBJ2-3|-|-|TRBV9
CASTQSSAPDTQYF
TGTGCCAGCACCCAATCTAGCGCCCCAGATACGCAGTATTTT
>14|TRBJ2-7|-|-|TRBV28
CASSLSQKAYEQYF
TGTGCCAGCAGTTTATCACAGAAAGCCTACGAGCAGTACTTC
>13|TRBJ1-1|-|once|TRBV7-3
CASSPDRLGQAFF
TGTGCCAGCAGTCCTGACAGGTTGGGCCAAGCTTTCTTT
>16|TRBJ2-3|TRBD1|-|TRBV28
CASSFFGQGDTDTQYF
TGTGCCAGCAGTTTTTTCGGACAGGGGGATACAGATACGCAGTATTTT
>16|TRBJ2-5|-|-|TRBV11-1
CASSFRTAYNQETQYF
TGTGCCAGCAGTTTTCGGACAGCATACAACCAAGAGACCCAGTACTTC
>16|TRBJ1-2|-|-|TRBV7-9
CASSSAGGEGNYGYTF
TGTGCCAGCAGCTCCGCGGGGGGGGAAGGAAACTATGGCTACACCTTC
>15|TRBJ1-6|-|-|TRBV28
CASQSGSSYNSPLHF
TGTGCCAGCCAGTCAGGAAGCTCCTATAATTCACCCCTCCACTTT
>13|TRBJ1-6|-|few|TRBV14
CASSENIGSPLHF
TGTGCCAGCAGCGAAAACATCGGGTCACCCCTCCACTTT
>15|TRBJ1-2|-|-|TRBV6-5
CASSYSSRVTGGYTF
TGTGCCAGCAGTTACTCGTCCAGGGTCACAGGTGGCTACACCTTC
>16|TRBJ2-1|TRBD1|-|TRBV24-1
CATSDFDGTGYNEQFF
TGTGCCACCAGTGATTTCGACGGGACAGGGTACAATGAGCAGTTCTTC
>17|TRBJ2-1|-|few|TRBV27
CASRDPGNRDLYNEQFF
TGTGCCAGCCGAGATCCAGGTAATCGGGACTTGTACAATGAGCAGTTCTTC